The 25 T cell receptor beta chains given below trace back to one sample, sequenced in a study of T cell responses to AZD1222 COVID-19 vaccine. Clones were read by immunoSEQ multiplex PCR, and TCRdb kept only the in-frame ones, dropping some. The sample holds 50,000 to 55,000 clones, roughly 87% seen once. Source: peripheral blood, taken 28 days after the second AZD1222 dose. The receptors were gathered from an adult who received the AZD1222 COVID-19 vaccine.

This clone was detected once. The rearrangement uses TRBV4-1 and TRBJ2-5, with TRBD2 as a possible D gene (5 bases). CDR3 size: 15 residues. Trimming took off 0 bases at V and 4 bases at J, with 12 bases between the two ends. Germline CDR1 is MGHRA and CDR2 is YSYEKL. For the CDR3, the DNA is TGCGCCAGCAGCCAAGATGGGCTAGCCTTAGAGACCCAGTACTTC. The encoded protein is CASSQDGLALETQYF.

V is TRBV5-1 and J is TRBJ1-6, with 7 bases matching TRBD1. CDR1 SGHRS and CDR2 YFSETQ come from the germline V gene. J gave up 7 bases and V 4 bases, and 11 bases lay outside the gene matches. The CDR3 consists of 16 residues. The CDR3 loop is CASSKVTTGENSPLHF. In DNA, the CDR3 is TGCGCCAGCAGCAAAGTAACTACAGGGGAGAATTCACCCCTCCACTTT.

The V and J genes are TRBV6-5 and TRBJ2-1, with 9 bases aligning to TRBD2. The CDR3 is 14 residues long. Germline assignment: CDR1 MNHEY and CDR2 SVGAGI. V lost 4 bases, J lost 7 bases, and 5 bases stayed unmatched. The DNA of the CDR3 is TGTGCCAGCAGTTTGGCTAGCGGGACTAATGAGCAGTTCTTC. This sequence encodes CASSLASGTNEQFF.

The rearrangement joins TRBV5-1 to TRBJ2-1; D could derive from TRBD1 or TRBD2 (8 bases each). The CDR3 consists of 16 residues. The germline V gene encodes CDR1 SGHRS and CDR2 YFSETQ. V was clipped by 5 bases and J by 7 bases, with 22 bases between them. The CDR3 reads CASSTLPGGTGNEQFF. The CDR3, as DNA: TGCGCCAGCAGTACCCTACCGGGGGGGACAGGAAATGAGCAGTTCTTC. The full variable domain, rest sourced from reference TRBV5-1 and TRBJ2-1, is KAGVTQTPRYLIKTRGQQVTLSCSPISGHRSVSWYQQTPGQGLQFLFEYFSETQRNKGNFPGRFSGRQFSNSRSEMNVSTLELGDSALYLCASSTLPGGTGNEQFFGPGTRLTVL.

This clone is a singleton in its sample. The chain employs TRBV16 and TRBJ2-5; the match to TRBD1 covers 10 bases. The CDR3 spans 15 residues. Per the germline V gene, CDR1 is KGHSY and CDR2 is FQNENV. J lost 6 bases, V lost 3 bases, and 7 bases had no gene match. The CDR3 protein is CASSQRWDRGKTQYF. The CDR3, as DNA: TGTGCCAGCAGCCAGAGGTGGGACAGGGGAAAGACCCAGTACTTC.

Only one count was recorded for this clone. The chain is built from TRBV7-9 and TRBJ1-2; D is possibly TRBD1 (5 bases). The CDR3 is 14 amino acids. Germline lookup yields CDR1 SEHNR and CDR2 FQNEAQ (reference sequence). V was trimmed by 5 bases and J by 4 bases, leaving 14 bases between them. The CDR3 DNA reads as TGTGCCAGCAGCATGCGGGACGGAGCCTATGGCTACACCTTC. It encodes CASSMRDGAYGYTF. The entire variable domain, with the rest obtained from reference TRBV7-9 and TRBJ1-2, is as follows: DTGVSQNPRHKITKRGQNVTFRCDPISEHNRLYWYRQTLGQGPEFLTYFQNEAQLEKSRLLSDRFSAERPKGSFSTLEIQRTEQGDSAMYLCASSMRDGAYGYTFGSGTRLTVV.

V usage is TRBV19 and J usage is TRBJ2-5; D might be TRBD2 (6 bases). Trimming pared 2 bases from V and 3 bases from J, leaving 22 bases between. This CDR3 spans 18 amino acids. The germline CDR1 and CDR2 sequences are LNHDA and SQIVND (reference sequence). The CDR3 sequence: CASSIRDGGSPLEETQYF. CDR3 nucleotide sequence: TGTGCCAGTAGTATAAGGGACGGGGGTTCGCCTCTTGAAGAGACCCAGTACTTC. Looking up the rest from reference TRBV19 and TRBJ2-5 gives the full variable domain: DGGITQSPKYLFRKEGQNVTLSCEQNLNHDAMYWYRQDPGQGLRLIYYSQIVNDFQKGDIAEGYSVSREKKESFPLTVTSAQKNPTAFYLCASSIRDGGSPLEETQYFGPGTRLLVL.

CDR3 loop: CASSSYRDRGTYGYTF. The CDR3 coding sequence is TGTGCCAGCAGCTCTTACCGGGACAGGGGCACCTATGGCTACACCTTC. This rearrangement joins TRBV7-2 to TRBJ1-2; 10 bases are shared with TRBD1. Germline CDR1 is SGHTA and CDR2 is FQGNSA. This CDR3 is 16 amino acids long. Germline trimming cut 4 bases from V and 4 bases from J; bases unmatched to any gene: 9.

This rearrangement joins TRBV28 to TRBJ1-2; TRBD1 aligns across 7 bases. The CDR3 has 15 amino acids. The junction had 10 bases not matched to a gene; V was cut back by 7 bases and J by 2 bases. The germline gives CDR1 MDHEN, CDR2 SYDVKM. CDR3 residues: CASTSDGTANYGYTF. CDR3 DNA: TGTGCCAGCACCTCGGACGGGACAGCAAACTATGGCTACACCTTC.

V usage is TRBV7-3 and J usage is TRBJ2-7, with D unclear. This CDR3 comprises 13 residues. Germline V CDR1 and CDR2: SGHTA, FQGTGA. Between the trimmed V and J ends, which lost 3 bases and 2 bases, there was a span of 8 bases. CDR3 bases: TGTGCCAGCAGCTTTGGGCCGACCTACGAGCAGTACTTC. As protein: CASSFGPTYEQYF.

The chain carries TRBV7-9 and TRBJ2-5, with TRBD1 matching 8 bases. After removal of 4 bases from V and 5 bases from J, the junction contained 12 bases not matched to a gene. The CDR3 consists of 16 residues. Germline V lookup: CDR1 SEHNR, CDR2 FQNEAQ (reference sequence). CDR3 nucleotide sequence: TGTGCCAGCAGCTCCGGCGACAGGGGAGTTGGGGAGACCCAGTACTTC. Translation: CASSSGDRGVGETQYF.

The chain's CDR3 is CASSSGGTQYF. The CDR3 nucleotides read TGTGCCAGCAGCTCGGGGGGGACCCAGTACTTC. V is TRBV5-4 and J is TRBJ2-5; 7 nucleotides line up with TRBD2. V trimming: 3 bases; J trimming: 7 bases; junction bases outside the gene matches: 0. The CDR3 runs to 11 residues. Per the germline V gene, CDR1 is SGHNT and CDR2 is YYREEE (reference sequence). Based on the CDR3 plus reference TRBV5-4 and TRBJ2-5, the full variable domain is ETGVTQSPTHLIKTRGQQVTLRCSSQSGHNTVSWYQQALGQGPQFIFQYYREEENGRGNFPPRFSGLQFPNYSSELNVNALELDDSALYLCASSSGGTQYFGPGTRLLVL.

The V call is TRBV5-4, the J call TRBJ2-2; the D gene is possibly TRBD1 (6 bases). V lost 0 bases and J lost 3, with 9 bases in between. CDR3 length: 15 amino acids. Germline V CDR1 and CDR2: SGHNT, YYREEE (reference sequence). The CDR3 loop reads CASSLGQGYTGELFF. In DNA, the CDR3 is TGTGCCAGCAGCTTGGGGCAGGGGTACACCGGGGAGCTGTTTTTT.

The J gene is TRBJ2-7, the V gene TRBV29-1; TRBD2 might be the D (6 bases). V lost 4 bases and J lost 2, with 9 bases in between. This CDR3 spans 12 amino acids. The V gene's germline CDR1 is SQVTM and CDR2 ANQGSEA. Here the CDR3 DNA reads TGCAGCGTTGTCCCGGGGGCCTACGAGCAGTACTTC. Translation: CSVVPGAYEQYF.

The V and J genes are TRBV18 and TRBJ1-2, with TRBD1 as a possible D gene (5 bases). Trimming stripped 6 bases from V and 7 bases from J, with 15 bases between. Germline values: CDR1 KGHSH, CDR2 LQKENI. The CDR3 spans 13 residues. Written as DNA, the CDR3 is TGTGCCAGCTCCCCGGGACTTCCGCGTGGCTACACCTTC. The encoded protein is CASSPGLPRGYTF.

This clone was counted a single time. CDR3 in amino acids: CASSERTSVTGELFF. The CDR3 DNA reads TGCGCCAGCAGCGAAAGGACTAGCGTCACCGGGGAGCTGTTTTTT. This chain links TRBV5-1 with TRBJ2-2; 9 nucleotides align to TRBD2. V dropped 4 bases and J dropped 4; count of bases not matched to a gene: 5. The germline V gene encodes CDR1 SGHRS and CDR2 YFSETQ. There are 15 residues in the CDR3.

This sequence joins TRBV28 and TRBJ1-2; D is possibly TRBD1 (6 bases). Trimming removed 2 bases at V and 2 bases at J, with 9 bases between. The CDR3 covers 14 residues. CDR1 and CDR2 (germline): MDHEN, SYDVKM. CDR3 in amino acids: CASSLNDRNYGYTF. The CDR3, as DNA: TGTGCCAGCAGTTTAAACGACAGGAACTATGGCTACACCTTC.

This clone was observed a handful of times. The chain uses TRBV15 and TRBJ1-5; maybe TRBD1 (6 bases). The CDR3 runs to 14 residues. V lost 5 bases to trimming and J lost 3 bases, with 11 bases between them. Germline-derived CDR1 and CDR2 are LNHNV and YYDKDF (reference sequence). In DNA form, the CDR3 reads TGTGCCACCAGCCCCGGGACAAACAATCAGCCCCAGCATTTT. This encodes CATSPGTNNQPQHF.

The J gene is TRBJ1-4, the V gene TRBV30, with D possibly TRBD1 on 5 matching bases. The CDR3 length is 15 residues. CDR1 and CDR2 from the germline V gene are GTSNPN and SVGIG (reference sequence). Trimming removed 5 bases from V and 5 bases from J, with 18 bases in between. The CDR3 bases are TGTGCCTGGTTAGAACCGGGTCGGGGGAATGAAAAACTGTTTTTT. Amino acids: CAWLEPGRGNEKLFF.

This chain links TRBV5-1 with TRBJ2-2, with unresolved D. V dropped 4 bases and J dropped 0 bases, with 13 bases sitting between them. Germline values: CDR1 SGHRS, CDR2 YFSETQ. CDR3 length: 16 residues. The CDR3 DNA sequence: TGCGCCAGCAGCCCGAACAACAGAGCGAACACCGGGGAGCTGTTTTTT. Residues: CASSPNNRANTGELFF.

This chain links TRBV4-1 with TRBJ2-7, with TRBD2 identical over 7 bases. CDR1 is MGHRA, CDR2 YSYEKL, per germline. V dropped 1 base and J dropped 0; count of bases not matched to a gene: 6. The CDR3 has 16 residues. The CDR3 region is CASSQGAGVGSYEQYF. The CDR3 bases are TGCGCCAGCAGCCAAGGGGCGGGAGTCGGCTCCTACGAGCAGTACTTC.

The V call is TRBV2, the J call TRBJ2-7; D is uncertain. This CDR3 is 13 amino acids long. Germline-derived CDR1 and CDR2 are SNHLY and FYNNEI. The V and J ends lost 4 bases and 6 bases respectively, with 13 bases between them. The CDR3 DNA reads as TGTGCCAGCAGTGGGTCCCCCCCCCGCGAGCAGTACTTC. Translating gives CASSGSPPREQYF.

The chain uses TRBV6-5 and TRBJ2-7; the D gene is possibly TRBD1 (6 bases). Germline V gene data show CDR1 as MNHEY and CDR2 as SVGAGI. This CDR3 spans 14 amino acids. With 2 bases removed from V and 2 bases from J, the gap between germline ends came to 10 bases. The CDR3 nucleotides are TGTGCCAGCAGTTACGGCAGGGGAACCTACGAGCAGTACTTC. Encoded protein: CASSYGRGTYEQYF.

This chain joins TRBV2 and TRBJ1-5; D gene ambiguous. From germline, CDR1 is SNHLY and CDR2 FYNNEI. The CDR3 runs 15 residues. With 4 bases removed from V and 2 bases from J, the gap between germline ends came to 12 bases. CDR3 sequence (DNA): TGTGCCAGCAGTGCGGGCTTCGGGGGCAATCAGCCCCAGCATTTT. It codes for CASSAGFGGNQPQHF.

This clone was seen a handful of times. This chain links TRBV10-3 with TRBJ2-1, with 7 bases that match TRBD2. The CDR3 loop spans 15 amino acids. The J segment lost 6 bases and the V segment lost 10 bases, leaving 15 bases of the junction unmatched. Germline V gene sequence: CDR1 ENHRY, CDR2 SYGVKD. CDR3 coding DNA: TGTGCCAGCAACCCCCGCGGGAGATCGGGCAATGAGCAGTTCTTC. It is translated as CASNPRGRSGNEQFF.